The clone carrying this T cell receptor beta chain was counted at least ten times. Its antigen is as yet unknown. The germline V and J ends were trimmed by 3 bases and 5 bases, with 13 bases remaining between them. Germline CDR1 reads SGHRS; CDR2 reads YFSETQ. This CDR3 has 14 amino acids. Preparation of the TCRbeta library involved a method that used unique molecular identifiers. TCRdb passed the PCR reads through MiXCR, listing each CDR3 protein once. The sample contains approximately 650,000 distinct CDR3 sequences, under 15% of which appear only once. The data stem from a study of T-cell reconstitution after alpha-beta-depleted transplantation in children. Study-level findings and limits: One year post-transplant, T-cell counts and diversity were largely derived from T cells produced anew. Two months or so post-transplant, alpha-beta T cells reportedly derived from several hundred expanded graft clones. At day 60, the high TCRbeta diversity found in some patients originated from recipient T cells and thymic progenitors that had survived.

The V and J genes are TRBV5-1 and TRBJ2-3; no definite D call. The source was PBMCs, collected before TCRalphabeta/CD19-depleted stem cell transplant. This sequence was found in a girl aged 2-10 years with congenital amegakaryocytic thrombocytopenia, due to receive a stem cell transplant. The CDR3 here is CASSYDFPGDTQYF. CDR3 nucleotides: TGCGCCAGCAGCTACGACTTCCCTGGAGATACGCAGTATTTT.